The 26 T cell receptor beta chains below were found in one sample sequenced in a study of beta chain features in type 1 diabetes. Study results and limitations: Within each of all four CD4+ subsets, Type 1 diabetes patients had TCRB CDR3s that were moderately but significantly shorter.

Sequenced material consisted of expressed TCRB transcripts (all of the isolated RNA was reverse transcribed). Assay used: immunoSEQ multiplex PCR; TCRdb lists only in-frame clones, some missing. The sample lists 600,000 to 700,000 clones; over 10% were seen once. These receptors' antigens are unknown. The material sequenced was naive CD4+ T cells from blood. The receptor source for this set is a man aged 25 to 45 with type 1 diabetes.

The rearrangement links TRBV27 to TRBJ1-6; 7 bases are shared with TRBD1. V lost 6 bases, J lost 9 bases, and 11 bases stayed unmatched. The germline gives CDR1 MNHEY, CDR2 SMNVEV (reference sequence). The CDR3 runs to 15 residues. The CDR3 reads CASRLDRVARSPLHF. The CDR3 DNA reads TGTGCCAGCAGACTCGACAGGGTGGCGCGTTCACCCCTCCACTTT.

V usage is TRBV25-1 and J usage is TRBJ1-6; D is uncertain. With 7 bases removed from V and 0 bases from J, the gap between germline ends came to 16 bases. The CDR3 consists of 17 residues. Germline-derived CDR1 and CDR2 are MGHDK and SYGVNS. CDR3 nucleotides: TGTGCCAGCACGGCTTCAGGATCAAGCTCCTATAATTCACCCCTCCACTTT. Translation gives CASTASGSSSYNSPLHF.

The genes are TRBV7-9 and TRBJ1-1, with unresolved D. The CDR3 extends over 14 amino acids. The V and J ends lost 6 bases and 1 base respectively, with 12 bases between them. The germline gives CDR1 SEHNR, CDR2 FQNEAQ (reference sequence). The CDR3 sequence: CASSNGPANTEAFF. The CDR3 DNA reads TGTGCCAGCAGTAACGGGCCAGCGAACACTGAAGCTTTCTTT.

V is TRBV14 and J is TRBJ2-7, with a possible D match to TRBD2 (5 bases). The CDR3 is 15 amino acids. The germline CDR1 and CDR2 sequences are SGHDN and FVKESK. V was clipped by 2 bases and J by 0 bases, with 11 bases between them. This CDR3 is CASSQTLGSSYEQYF. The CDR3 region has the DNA TGTGCCAGCAGCCAAACACTGGGGAGCTCCTACGAGCAGTACTTC.

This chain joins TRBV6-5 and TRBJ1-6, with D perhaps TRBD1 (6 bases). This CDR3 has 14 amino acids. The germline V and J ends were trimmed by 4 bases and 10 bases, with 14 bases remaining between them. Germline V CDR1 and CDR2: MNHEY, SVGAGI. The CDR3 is CASSWDTRNSPLHF. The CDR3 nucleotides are TGTGCCAGCAGTTGGGACACTCGTAACTCACCCCTCCACTTT.

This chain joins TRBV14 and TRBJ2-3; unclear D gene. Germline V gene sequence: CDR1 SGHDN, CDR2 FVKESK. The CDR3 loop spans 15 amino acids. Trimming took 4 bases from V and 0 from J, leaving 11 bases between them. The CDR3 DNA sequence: TGTGCCAGCAGCCCCGGGCAACCGAGCACAGATACGCAGTATTTT. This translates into CASSPGQPSTDTQYF.

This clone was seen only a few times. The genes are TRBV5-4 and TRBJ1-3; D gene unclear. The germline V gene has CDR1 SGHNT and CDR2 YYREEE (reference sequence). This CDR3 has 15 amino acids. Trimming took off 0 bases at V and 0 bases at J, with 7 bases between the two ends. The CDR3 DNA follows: TGTGCCAGCAGCTTGGGAGGAGGCTCTGGAAACACCATATATTTT. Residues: CASSLGGGSGNTIYF.

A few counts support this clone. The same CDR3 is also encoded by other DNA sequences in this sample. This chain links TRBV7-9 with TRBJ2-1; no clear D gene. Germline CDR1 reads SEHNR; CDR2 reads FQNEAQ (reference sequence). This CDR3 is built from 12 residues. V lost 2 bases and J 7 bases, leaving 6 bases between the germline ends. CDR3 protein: CASSLSRNEQFF. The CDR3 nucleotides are TGTGCCAGCAGCTTAAGCAGAAATGAGCAGTTCTTC. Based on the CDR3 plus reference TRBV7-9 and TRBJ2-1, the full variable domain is DTGVSQNPRHKITKRGQNVTFRCDPISEHNRLYWYRQTLGQGPEFLTYFQNEAQLEKSRLLSDRFSAERPKGSFSTLEIQRTEQGDSAMYLCASSLSRNEQFFGPGTRLTVL.

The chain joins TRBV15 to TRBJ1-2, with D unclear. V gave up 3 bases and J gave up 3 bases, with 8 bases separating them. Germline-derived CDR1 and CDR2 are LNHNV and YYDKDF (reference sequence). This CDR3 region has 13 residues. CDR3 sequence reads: CATSRPRDYGYTF. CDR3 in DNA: TGTGCCACCAGCAGGCCCCGGGACTATGGCTACACCTTC. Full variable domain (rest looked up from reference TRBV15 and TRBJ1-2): DAMVIQNPRYQVTQFGKPVTLSCSQTLNHNVMYWYQQKSSQAPKLLFHYYDKDFNNEADTPDNFQSRRPNTSFCFLDIRSPGLGDTAMYLCATSRPRDYGYTFGSGTRLTVV.

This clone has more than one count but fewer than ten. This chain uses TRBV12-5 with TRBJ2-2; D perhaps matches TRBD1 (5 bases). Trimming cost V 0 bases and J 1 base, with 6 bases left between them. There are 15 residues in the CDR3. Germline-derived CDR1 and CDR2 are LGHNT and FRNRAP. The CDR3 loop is CASGLVGRNTGELFF. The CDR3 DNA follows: TGTGCTAGTGGTTTGGTGGGGCGGAACACCGGGGAGCTGTTTTTT. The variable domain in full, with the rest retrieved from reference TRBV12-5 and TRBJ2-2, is DARVTQTPRHKVTEMGQEVTMRCQPILGHNTVFWYRQTMMQGLELLAYFRNRAPLDDSGMPKDRFSAEMPDATLATLKIQPSEPRDSAVYFCASGLVGRNTGELFFGEGSRLTVL.

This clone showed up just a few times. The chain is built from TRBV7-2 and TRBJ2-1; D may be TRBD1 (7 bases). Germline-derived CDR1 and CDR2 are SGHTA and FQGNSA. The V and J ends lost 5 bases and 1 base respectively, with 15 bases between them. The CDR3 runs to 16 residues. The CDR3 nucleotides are TGTGCCAGCAGCCCCCTCCCAGGGGGGTCCTACAATGAGCAGTTCTTC. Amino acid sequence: CASSPLPGGSYNEQFF.

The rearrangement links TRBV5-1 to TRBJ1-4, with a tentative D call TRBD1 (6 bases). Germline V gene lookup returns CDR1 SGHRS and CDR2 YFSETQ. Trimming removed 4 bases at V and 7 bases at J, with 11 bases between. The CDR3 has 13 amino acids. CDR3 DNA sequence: TGCGCCAGCAGCCCGACAGGAAGTGAAAAACTGTTTTTT. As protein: CASSPTGSEKLFF.

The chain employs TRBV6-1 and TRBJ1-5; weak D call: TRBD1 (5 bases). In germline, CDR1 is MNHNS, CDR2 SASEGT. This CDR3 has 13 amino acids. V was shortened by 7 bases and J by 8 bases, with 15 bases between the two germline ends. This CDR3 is CASTPIGGEPQHF. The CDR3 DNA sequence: TGTGCCAGCACTCCCATCGGGGGAGAGCCCCAGCATTTT.

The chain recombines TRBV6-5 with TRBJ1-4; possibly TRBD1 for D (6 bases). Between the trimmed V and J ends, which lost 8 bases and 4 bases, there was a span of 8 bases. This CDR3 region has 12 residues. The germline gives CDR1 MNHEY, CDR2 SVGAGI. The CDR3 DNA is TGTGCCAGCCAGGACAGTAATGAAAAACTGTTTTTT. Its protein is CASQDSNEKLFF.

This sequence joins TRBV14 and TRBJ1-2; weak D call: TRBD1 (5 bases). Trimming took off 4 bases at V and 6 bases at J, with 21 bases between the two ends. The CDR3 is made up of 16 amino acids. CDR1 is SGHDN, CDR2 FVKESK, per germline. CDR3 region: CASSPLAGDRLNGYTF. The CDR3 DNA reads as TGTGCCAGCAGCCCGTTAGCGGGGGACCGTCTTAATGGCTACACCTTC.

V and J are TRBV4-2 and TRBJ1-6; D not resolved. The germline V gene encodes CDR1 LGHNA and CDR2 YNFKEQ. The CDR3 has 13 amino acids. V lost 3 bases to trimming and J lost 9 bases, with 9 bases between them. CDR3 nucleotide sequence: TGTGCCAGCAGCCAGACAAGGAGTTCACCCCTCCACTTT. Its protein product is CASSQTRSSPLHF.

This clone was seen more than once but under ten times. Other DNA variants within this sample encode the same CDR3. The CDR3 loop is CAWSVGGEKLFF. The CDR3 DNA follows: TGTGCCTGGAGTGTAGGCGGTGAAAAACTGTTTTTT. This chain uses TRBV30 with TRBJ1-4; D is unresolved. The V and J ends lost 0 bases and 7 bases respectively, with 6 bases between them. CDR1 is GTSNPN and CDR2 is SVGIG in the germline V gene (reference sequence). CDR3 size: 12 residues.

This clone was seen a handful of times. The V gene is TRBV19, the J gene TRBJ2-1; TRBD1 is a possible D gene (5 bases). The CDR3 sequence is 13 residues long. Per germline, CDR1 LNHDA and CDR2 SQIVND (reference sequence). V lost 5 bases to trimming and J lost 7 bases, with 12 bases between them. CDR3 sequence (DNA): TGTGCCAGTAGTTCTCAGGGTTGGAATGAGCAGTTCTTC. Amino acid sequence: CASSSQGWNEQFF.

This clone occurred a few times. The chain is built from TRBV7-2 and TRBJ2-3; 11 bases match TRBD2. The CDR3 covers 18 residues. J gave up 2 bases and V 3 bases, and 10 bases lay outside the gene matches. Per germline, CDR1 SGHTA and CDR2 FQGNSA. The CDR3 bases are TGTGCCAGCAGCTTTCGTGCGACTAGCGGGGTATCCACAGATACGCAGTATTTT. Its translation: CASSFRATSGVSTDTQYF. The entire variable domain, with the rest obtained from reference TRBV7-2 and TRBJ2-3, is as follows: GAGVSQSPSNKVTEKGKDVELRCDPISGHTALYWYRQSLGQGLEFLIYFQGNSAPDKSGLPSDRFSAERTGGSVSTLTIQRTQQEDSAVYLCASSFRATSGVSTDTQYFGPGTRLTVL.

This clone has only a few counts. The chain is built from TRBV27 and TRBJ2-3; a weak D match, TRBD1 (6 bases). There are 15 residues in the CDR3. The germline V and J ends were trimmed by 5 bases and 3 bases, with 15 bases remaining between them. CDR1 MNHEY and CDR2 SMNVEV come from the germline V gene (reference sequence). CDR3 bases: TGTGCCAGCAGTCCACAGGGTTTTCGGACAGATACGCAGTATTTT. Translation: CASSPQGFRTDTQYF.

In DNA, the CDR3 is TGCGCCAGCGGGGCGGAGACGAACACCGGGGAGCTGTTTTTT. It translates to CASGAETNTGELFF. This chain connects TRBV5-1 to TRBJ2-2; possible D gene TRBD1, 5 bases. The germline gives CDR1 SGHRS, CDR2 YFSETQ. The CDR3 totals 14 residues. Trimming took 7 bases from V and 0 from J, leaving 10 bases between them. Supplemented by reference TRBV5-1 and TRBJ2-2, the full variable domain reads KAGVTQTPRYLIKTRGQQVTLSCSPISGHRSVSWYQQTPGQGLQFLFEYFSETQRNKGNFPGRFSGRQFSNSRSEMNVSTLELGDSALYLCASGAETNTGELFFGEGSRLTVL.

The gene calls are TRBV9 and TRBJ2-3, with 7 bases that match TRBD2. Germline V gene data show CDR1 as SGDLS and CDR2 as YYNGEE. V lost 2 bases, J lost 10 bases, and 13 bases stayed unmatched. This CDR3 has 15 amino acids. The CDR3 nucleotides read TGTGCCAGCAGCGTGGCGGGGGAGATTTATCAGGCGCAGTATTTT. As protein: CASSVAGEIYQAQYF. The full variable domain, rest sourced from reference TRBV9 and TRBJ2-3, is DSGVTQTPKHLITATGQRVTLRCSPRSGDLSVYWYQQSLDQGLQFLIQYYNGEERAKGNILERFSAQQFPDLHSELNLSSLELGDSALYFCASSVAGEIYQAQYFGPGTRLTVL.

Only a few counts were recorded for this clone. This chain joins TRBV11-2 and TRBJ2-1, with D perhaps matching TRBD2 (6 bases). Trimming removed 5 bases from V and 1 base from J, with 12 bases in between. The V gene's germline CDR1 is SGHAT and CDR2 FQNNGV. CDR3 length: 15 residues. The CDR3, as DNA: TGTGCCAGCAGCCCAAGTGGGGGGTCCTACAATGAGCAGTTCTTC. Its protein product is CASSPSGGSYNEQFF.

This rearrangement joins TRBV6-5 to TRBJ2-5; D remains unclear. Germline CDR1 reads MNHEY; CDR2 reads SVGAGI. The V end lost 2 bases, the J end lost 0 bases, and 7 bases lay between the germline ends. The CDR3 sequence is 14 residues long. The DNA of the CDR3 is TGTGCCAGCAGTTACGGCAGGTACCAAGAGACCCAGTACTTC. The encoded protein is CASSYGRYQETQYF.

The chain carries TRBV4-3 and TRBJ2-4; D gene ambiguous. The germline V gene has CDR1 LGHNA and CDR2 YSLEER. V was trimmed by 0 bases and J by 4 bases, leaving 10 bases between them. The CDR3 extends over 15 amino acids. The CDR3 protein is CASSQEGSQKNIQYF. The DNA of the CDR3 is TGCGCCAGCAGCCAAGAGGGGTCGCAAAAAAACATTCAGTACTTC.

CDR3: CATGYQGGQETQYF. The CDR3 region has the DNA TGTGCCACCGGCTATCAGGGTGGCCAAGAGACCCAGTACTTC. The chain carries TRBV15 and TRBJ2-5; TRBD1 might be the D (5 bases). The CDR3 is 14 residues long. CDR1 and CDR2 (germline): LNHNV, YYDKDF (reference sequence). V lost 8 bases and J lost 1, with 14 bases in between.